The present entry profiles one T cell receptor (beta chain) with its context. Its specificity is unknown. Patients were adults with ileal or ileocolonic Crohn's disease needing resection. The data originate from a study of T cell repertoires in ileal Crohn's disease. Background on the study: About 36% were active smokers at surgery; median disease duration was roughly 8 years. Overall study findings and caveats: Every patient over 26.8% clonality showed endoscopic recurrence.

Each sample's TCRB immunosequencing used about 470 nanograms of biopsy DNA. The protocol was immunoSEQ multiplex PCR, while the TCRdb copy is restricted to in-frame clones and leaves out a portion. This sample has several thousand clones, with just over 90% found just once. Germline V gives CDR1 LGHNA, CDR2 YNFKEQ. The V and J ends lost 3 bases and 3 bases respectively, with 12 bases between them. The CDR3 loop spans 14 amino acids. Sequenced material: ileal tissue. This sequence joins TRBV4-2 and TRBJ2-7; maybe TRBD1 (6 bases). The clonotype comes from an adult with Crohn's disease. The CDR3 bases are TGTGCCAGCAGCCACCCCGGACAGTACTACGAGCAGTACTTC. It translates to CASSHPGQYYEQYF.